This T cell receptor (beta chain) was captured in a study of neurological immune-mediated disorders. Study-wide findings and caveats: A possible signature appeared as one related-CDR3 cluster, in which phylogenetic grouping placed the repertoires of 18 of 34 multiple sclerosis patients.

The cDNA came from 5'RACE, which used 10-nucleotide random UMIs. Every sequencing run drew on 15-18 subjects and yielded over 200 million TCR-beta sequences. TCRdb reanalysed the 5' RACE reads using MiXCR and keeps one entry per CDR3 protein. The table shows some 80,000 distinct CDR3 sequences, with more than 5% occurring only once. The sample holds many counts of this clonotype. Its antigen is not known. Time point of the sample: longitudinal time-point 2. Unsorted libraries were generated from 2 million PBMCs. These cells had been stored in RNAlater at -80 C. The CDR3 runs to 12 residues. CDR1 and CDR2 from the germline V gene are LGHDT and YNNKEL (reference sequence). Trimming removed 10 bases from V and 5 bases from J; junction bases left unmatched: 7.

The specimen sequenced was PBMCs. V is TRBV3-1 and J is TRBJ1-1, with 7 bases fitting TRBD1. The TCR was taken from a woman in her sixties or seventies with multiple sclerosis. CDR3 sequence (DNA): TGTGCCACCCGACAGGGAAGAACTGAAGCTTTCTTT. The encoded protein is CATRQGRTEAFF.